These T cell receptor beta chains were read from a single sample in a study of blood T cell repertoires in COVID-19. Profiled with immunoSEQ multiplex PCR; TCRdb holds only in-frame clones, not every one. The table shows about 240,000 clones, with more than 75% occurring only once. Material: peripheral blood. The source of these receptors is an elderly man with acute or convalescent COVID-19. Each CDR3 is given with its conserved first and last residue. The D gene is left open where the match is weak. A clone size is listed for some rows: how often the clone was seen (once, few, many), or a class if it is expanded.

d_call	v_call	clone_size	j_call	cdr3_nt	cdr3_aa
TRBD1	TRBV19	-	TRBJ1-2	TGTGCCAGTAAGGAGTCAGGGGGAATTGGCTACACCTTC	CASKESGGIGYTF
TRBD1	TRBV9	-	TRBJ1-2	TGTGCCAGCAGCGTAGACCCAGGGGGCGGCTATGGCTACACCTTC	CASSVDPGGGYGYTF
-	TRBV7-9	-	TRBJ1-2	TGTGCCAGCAGCTCCAATGACTATGGCTACACCTTC	CASSSNDYGYTF
TRBD2	TRBV28	once	TRBJ2-7	TGTGCCAGCAGTTTGACTAGCGTTACCTACGAGCAGTACTTC	CASSLTSVTYEQYF
-	TRBV24-1	-	TRBJ1-2	TGTGCCATCCAAGGGGTGAACTATGGCTACACCTTC	CAIQGVNYGYTF
-	TRBV3-1/TRBV3-2	-	TRBJ2-3	TGTGCCAGCAGCCACCAGACAGCCGATACGCAGTATTTT	CASSHQTADTQYF
TRBD2	TRBV7-9	-	TRBJ2-1	TGTGCCAGCAGCCTAGTCCGGGAGGGCAATGAGCAGTTCTTC	CASSLVREGNEQFF
-	TRBV7-3	-	TRBJ2-1	TGTGCCAGCAGCTATACCACTTACAATGAGCAGTTCTTC	CASSYTTYNEQFF
-	TRBV7-9	-	TRBJ1-1	TGTGCCAGCAGCTTCCAACAGGCAGGGGCTTTCTTT	CASSFQQAGAFF
-	TRBV6-5	-	TRBJ1-5	TGTGCCAGCAACGAGAGTCAGCCCCAGCATTTT	CASNESQPQHF